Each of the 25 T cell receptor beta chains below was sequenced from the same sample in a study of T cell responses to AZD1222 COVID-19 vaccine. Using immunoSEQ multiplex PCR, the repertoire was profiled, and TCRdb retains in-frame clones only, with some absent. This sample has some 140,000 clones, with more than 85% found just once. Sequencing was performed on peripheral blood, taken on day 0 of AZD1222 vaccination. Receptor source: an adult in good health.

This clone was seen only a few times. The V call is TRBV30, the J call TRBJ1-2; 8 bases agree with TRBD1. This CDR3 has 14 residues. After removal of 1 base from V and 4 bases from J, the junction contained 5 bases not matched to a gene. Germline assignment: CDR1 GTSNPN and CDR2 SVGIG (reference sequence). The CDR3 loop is CAWSGTGRPYGYTF. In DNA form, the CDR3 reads TGTGCCTGGAGTGGGACAGGGCGCCCCTATGGCTACACCTTC. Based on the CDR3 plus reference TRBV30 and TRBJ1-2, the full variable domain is SQTIHQWPATLVQPVGSPLSLECTVEGTSNPNLYWYRQAAGRGLQLLFYSVGIGQISSEVPQNLSASRPQDRQFILSSKKLLLSDSGFYLCAWSGTGRPYGYTFGSGTRLTVV.

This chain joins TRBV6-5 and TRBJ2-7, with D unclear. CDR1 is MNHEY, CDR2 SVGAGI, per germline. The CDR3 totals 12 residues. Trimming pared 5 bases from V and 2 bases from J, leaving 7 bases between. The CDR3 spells CASSSPTYEQYF. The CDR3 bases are TGTGCCAGCAGTAGTCCTACCTACGAGCAGTACTTC.

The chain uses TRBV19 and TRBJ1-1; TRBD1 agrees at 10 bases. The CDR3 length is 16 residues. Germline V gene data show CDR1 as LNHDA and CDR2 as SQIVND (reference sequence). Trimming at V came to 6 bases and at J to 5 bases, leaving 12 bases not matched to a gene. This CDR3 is CASRPGQGIRRTEAFF. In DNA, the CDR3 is TGTGCCAGTAGACCGGGACAGGGGATTCGTAGGACTGAAGCTTTCTTT.

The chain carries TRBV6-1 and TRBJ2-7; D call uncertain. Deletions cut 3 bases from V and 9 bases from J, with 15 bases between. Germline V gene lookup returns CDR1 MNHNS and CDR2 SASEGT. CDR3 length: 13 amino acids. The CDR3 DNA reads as TGTGCCAGCAGTGATTTGGGCCCAACCGTGCAGTACTTC. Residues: CASSDLGPTVQYF.

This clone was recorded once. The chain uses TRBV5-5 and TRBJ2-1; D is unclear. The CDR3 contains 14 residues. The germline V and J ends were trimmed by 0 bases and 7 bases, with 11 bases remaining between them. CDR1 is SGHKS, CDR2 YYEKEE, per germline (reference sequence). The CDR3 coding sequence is TGTGCCAGCAGCTTGGGAGGACGCAATAATGAGCAGTTCTTC. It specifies CASSLGGRNNEQFF.

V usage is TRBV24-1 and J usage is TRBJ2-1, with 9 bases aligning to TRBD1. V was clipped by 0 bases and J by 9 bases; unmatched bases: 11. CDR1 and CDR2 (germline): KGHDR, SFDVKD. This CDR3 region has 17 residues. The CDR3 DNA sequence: TGTGCCACCAGTGATTTGGAGCCGGGACAGGGATTTTTTGAGCAGTTCTTC. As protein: CATSDLEPGQGFFEQFF.

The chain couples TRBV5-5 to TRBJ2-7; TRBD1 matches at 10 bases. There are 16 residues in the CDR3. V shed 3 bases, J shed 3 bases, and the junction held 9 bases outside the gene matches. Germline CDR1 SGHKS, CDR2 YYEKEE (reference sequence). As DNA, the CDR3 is TGTGCCAGCAGCTCCGGTGCTGGACAGGGGGTCTACGAGCAGTACTTC. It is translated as CASSSGAGQGVYEQYF.

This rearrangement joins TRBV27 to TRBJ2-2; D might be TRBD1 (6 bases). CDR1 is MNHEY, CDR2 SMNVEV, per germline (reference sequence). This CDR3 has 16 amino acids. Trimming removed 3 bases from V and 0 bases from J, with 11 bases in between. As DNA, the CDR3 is TGTGCCAGCAGTTTTCTGGCAGGGGCGAACACCGGGGAGCTGTTTTTT. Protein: CASSFLAGANTGELFF.

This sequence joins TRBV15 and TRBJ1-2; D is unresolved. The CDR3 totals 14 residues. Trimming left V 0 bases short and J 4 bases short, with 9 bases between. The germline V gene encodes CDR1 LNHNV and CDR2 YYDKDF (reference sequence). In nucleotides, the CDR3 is TGTGCCACCAGCAGAGAAGACGTCCTCTATGGCTACACCTTC. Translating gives CATSREDVLYGYTF.

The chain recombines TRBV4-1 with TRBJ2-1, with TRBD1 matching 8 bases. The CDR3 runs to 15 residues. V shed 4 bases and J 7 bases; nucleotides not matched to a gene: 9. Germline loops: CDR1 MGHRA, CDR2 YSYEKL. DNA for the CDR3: TGCGCCAGCAGCCGCAGCGCAGGGGGCACGAATGAGCAGTTCTTC. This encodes CASSRSAGGTNEQFF.

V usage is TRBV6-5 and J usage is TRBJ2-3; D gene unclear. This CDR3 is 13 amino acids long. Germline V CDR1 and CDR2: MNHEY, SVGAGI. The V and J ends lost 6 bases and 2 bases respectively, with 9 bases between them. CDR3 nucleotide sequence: TGTGCCAGCAGGAGATCCCTCACAGATACGCAGTATTTT. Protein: CASRRSLTDTQYF.

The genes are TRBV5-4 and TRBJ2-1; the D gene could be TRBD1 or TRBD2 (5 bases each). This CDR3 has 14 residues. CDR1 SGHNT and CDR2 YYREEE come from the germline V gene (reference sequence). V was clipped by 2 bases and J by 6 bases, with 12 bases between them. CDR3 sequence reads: CASSLEGSPNEQFF. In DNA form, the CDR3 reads TGTGCCAGCAGCTTAGAGGGGTCCCCCAATGAGCAGTTCTTC.

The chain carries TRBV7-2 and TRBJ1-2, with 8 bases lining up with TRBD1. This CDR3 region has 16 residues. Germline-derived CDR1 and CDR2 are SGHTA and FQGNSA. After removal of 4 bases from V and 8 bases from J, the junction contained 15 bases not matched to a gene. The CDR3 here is CASSSRPRTGTGGYTF. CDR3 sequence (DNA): TGTGCCAGCAGCTCCCGGCCTCGGACAGGGACTGGAGGCTACACCTTC.

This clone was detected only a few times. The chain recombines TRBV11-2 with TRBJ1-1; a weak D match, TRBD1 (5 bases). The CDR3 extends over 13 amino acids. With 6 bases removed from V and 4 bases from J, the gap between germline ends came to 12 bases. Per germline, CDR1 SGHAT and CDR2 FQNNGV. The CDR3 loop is CASSGDRGTEAFF. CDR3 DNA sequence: TGTGCCAGCAGTGGGGATAGGGGCACTGAAGCTTTCTTT.

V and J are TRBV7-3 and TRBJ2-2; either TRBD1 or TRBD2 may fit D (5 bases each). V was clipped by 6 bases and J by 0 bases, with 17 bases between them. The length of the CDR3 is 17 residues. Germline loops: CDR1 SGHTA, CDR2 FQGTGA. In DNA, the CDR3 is TGTGCCAGCAGTCGTACATCTCCGGGGCCGAACACCGGGGAGCTGTTTTTT. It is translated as CASSRTSPGPNTGELFF.

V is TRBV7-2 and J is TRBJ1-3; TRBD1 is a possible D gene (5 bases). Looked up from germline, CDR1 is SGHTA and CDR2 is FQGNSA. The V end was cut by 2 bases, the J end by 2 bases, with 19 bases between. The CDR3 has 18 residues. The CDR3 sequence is CASSLNWGGRGPGNTIYF. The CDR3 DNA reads TGTGCCAGCAGCTTAAACTGGGGCGGGAGAGGCCCTGGAAACACCATATATTTT.

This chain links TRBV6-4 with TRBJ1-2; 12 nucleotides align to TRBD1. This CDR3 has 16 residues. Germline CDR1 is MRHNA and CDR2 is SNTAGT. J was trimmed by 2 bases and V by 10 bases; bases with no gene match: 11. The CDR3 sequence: CATLPSGTGGNYGYTF. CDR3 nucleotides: TGTGCCACCTTACCGTCCGGGACAGGGGGCAACTATGGCTACACCTTC.

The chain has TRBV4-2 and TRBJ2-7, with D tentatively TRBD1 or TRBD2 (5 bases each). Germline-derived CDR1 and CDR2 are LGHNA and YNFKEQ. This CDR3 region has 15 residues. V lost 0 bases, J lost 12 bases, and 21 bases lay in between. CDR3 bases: TGTGCCAGCAGCCAAGATGAAGGGGACCTCCGAGGTCGGTACTTC. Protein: CASSQDEGDLRGRYF.

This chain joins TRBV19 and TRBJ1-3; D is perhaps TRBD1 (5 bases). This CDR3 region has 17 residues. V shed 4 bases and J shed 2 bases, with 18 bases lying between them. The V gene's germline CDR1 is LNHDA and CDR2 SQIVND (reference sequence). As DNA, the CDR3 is TGTGCCAGTAGTACTCATTACCGAAAGGGGACTGGAAACACCATATATTTT. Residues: CASSTHYRKGTGNTIYF.

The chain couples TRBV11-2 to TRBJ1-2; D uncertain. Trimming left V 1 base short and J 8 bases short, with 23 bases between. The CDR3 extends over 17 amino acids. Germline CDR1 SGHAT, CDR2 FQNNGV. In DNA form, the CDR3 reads TGTGCCAGCAGCTTAGCCCCTTGGACCGAAAAGGGTAGCGGCTACACCTTC. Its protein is CASSLAPWTEKGSGYTF. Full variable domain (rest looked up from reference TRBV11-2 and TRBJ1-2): EAGVAQSPRYKIIEKRQSVAFWCNPISGHATLYWYQQILGQGPKLLIQFQNNGVVDDSQLPKDRFSAERLKGVDSTLKIQPAKLEDSAVYLCASSLAPWTEKGSGYTFGSGTRLTVV.

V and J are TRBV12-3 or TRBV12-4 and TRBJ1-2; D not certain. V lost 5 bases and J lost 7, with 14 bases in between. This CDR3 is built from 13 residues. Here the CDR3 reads CASSPQAQGGYTF. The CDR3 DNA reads TGTGCCAGCAGTCCCCAGGCCCAAGGTGGCTACACCTTC.

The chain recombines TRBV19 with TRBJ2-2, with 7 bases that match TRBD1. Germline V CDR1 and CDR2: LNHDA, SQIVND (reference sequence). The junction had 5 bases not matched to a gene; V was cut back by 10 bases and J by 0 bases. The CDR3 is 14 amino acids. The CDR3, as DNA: TGTGCCACACGGACAGGTTCGAACACCGGGGAGCTGTTTTTT. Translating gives CATRTGSNTGELFF.

The CDR3 protein is CSVGGGDNQPQHF. As DNA, the CDR3 is TGCAGCGTTGGGGGAGGTGACAATCAGCCCCAGCATTTT. The chain couples TRBV29-1 to TRBJ1-5; no clear D gene. The CDR3 is 13 amino acids. Between the trimmed V and J ends, which lost 4 bases and 3 bases, there was a span of 10 bases. The germline CDR1 and CDR2 sequences are SQVTM and ANQGSEA.

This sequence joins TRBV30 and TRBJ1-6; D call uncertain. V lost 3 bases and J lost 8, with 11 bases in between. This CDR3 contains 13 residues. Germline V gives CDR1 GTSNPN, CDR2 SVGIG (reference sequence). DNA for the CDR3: TGTGCCTGGAGGACTAATAACTATTCACCCCTCCACTTT. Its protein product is CAWRTNNYSPLHF.

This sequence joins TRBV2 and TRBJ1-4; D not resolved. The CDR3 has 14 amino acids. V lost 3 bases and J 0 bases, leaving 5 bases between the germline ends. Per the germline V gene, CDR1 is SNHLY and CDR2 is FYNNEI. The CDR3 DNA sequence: TGTGCCAGCAGTGAGTTTACAACTAATGAAAAACTGTTTTTT. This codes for CASSEFTTNEKLFF.